The 22 T cell receptor beta chains below come from one sample, sequenced in a study of shared clonotypes between healthy human individuals. The protocol was immunoSEQ multiplex PCR, while the TCRdb copy is restricted to in-frame clones and leaves out a portion. The sample has 2 million to 2.5 million clones; roughly 95% are singletons. Sequences were obtained from naive CD4+ T cells sorted from blood. The subset is: CD45RA+ positively selected. These receptor sequences come from a man between 18 and 35 years old in good health.

V and J are TRBV5-4 and TRBJ2-3, with D uncertain. The CDR3 is 15 residues long. V lost 2 bases and J 0 bases, leaving 10 bases between the germline ends. CDR1 SGHNT and CDR2 YYREEE come from the germline V gene (reference sequence). The CDR3 spells CASSLALGSTDTQYF. CDR3 DNA: TGTGCCAGCAGCTTAGCGCTGGGGAGCACAGATACGCAGTATTTT.

This clone was counted only a few times. The chain joins TRBV19 to TRBJ2-2; no firm D call. The CDR3 has 12 residues. The V end lost 7 bases, the J end lost 6 bases, and 9 bases lay between the germline ends. The germline V gene encodes CDR1 LNHDA and CDR2 SQIVND (reference sequence). The CDR3 DNA reads as TGTGCCAGTAATGATCAGCCCGGGGAGCTGTTTTTT. This encodes CASNDQPGELFF.

J is TRBJ2-1 and V is TRBV27; D remains ambiguous. V was shortened by 4 bases and J by 4 bases, with 14 bases between the two germline ends. From germline, CDR1 is MNHEY and CDR2 SMNVEV (reference sequence). The CDR3 is 15 amino acids. The CDR3 DNA is TGTGCCAGCAGTTCGACACTGCCCCGTTACAATGAGCAGTTCTTC. This sequence encodes CASSSTLPRYNEQFF.

The V call is TRBV18, the J call TRBJ2-3; the match to TRBD2 covers 10 bases. The CDR3 sequence is 18 residues long. CDR1 and CDR2 from the germline V gene are KGHSH and LQKENI. The J segment lost 0 bases and the V segment lost 1 base, leaving 7 bases of the junction unmatched. DNA for the CDR3: TGTGCCAGCTCACCACAGTCGCTAGCGGGGGCCAGCACAGATACGCAGTATTTT. Translation: CASSPQSLAGASTDTQYF.

This clone was counted once. The V gene is TRBV27, the J gene TRBJ1-2; D call uncertain. The V and J ends lost 1 base and 0 bases respectively, with 9 bases between them. The CDR3 contains 15 residues. From germline, CDR1 is MNHEY and CDR2 SMNVEV (reference sequence). The DNA for the CDR3 is TGTGCCAGCAGTTTATGGGGAGAAGCTAACTATGGCTACACCTTC. This gives the protein CASSLWGEANYGYTF.

The chain couples TRBV29-1 to TRBJ2-3, with 8 bases identical to TRBD1. The J segment lost 4 bases and the V segment lost 2 bases, leaving 5 bases of the junction unmatched. The V gene's germline CDR1 is SQVTM and CDR2 ANQGSEA. The CDR3 covers 14 residues. The CDR3 nucleotides read TGCAGCGTTGAAACTCCGACAGGGGCAGATACGCAGTATTTT. This codes for CSVETPTGADTQYF.

This chain uses TRBV19 with TRBJ2-7; possibly TRBD1 for D (6 bases). Germline assignment: CDR1 LNHDA and CDR2 SQIVND (reference sequence). Trimming stripped 11 bases from V and 3 bases from J, with 23 bases between. The CDR3 is 15 amino acids. CDR3 in DNA: TGTGCCGGCCTCAGGGACATCCTGGGGAGCTACGAGCAGTACTTC. Translated: CAGLRDILGSYEQYF.

The chain combines TRBV6-1 with TRBJ2-7, with D unresolved. The CDR3 totals 13 residues. Trimming took off 1 base at V and 3 bases at J, with 7 bases between the two ends. Germline CDR1 is MNHNS and CDR2 is SASEGT. CDR3 in DNA: TGTGCCAGCAGTGAAGAACAGATCTACGAGCAGTACTTC. It specifies CASSEEQIYEQYF.

To note about this clone: The sample carries other DNA sequences with the same CDR3. The chain joins TRBV2 to TRBJ2-2, with 9 bases aligning to TRBD1. Trimming took 6 bases from V and 5 from J; bases not matched to a gene: 1. CDR3 length: 13 residues. The germline gives CDR1 SNHLY, CDR2 FYNNEI. In DNA, the CDR3 is TGTGCCAGCAGGGACAGGGGTACCGGGGAGCTGTTTTTT. As protein: CASRDRGTGELFF.

As concerns this clone: The same CDR3 arises from other DNA sequences in this sample as well. This rearrangement joins TRBV11-2 to TRBJ2-3; 8 positions match TRBD2. J lost 3 bases, V lost 2 bases, and 4 bases had no gene match. Germline lookup yields CDR1 SGHAT and CDR2 FQNNGV. The CDR3 loop spans 15 amino acids. CDR3 residues: CASSLSGRSTDTQYF. The CDR3 bases are TGTGCCAGCAGCTTAAGCGGGAGATCGACAGATACGCAGTATTTT.

The V and J genes are TRBV11-2 and TRBJ1-5; no firm D call. Per germline, CDR1 SGHAT and CDR2 FQNNGV. This CDR3 is 13 amino acids long. V was trimmed by 3 bases and J by 9 bases, leaving 12 bases between them. The CDR3 bases are TGTGCCAGCAGCTTGGGAGCCGTGGGGCCCCAGCATTTT. Protein: CASSLGAVGPQHF.

On this clone itself: Other DNA variants within this sample encode the same CDR3. V usage is TRBV10-2 and J usage is TRBJ2-3; D not resolved. The V and J ends lost 3 bases and 3 bases respectively, with 4 bases between them. The CDR3 totals 12 residues. Germline V CDR1 and CDR2: WSHSY, SAAADI. The CDR3 region is CASSEGTDTQYF. CDR3 coding DNA: TGCGCCAGCAGTGAAGGGACAGATACGCAGTATTTT.

This clone was detected only a few times. This rearrangement joins TRBV5-4 to TRBJ1-6; D remains unclear. Germline values: CDR1 SGHNT, CDR2 YYREEE (reference sequence). There are 15 residues in the CDR3. The V end was cut by 6 bases, the J end by 7 bases, with 17 bases between. CDR3 sequence reads: CASTSGGGKNSPLHF. The CDR3 DNA is TGTGCCAGCACCTCTGGCGGTGGGAAAAATTCACCCCTCCACTTT.

The chain carries TRBV18 and TRBJ2-7; D tentatively reads TRBD1 or TRBD2 (7 bases each). Germline assignment: CDR1 KGHSH and CDR2 LQKENI. V was trimmed by 3 bases and J by 4 bases, leaving 16 bases between them. The CDR3 has 15 residues. The CDR3 nucleotides read TGTGCCAGCTCACCTTCGACAGGGACTAATTACGAGCAGTACTTC. Its protein product is CASSPSTGTNYEQYF.

This chain connects TRBV11-3 to TRBJ2-1, with a possible D match to TRBD1 (5 bases). CDR1 is SGHNT and CDR2 is YENEEA in the germline V gene. The CDR3 spans 17 residues. The V end was cut by 1 base, the J end by 0 bases, with 13 bases between. The chain's CDR3 is CASSLGVTASSYNEQFF. The CDR3 region has the DNA TGTGCCAGCAGCTTAGGAGTGACAGCCAGCTCCTACAATGAGCAGTTCTTC.

The rearrangement joins TRBV10-3 to TRBJ2-7; maybe TRBD1 (6 bases). Germline CDR1 is ENHRY and CDR2 is SYGVKD. Trimming stripped 7 bases from V and 2 bases from J, with 12 bases between. This CDR3 has 13 residues. CDR3 nucleotides: TGTGCCATCACCTCACAGGGTACCTACGAGCAGTACTTC. Translating gives CAITSQGTYEQYF.

This clone came up a few times. The chain couples TRBV1 to TRBJ1-2; the table's D call TRBD1 went unverified against the DNA. TRBV1 is annotated as a pseudogene. There are 17 residues in the CDR3. Here the CDR3 DNA reads TGCACCAGCAGCCAAGCCCCTCCCGGGACAGGGAGGTTTGGCTACACCTTC. Amino acids: CTSSQAPPGTGRFGYTF.

This chain joins TRBV27 and TRBJ2-1, with D possibly matching TRBD1 (6 bases). Germline lookup yields CDR1 MNHEY and CDR2 SMNVEV (reference sequence). The CDR3 runs 11 residues. Deletions cut 4 bases from V and 12 bases from J, with 10 bases between. CDR3 DNA sequence: TGTGCCAGCAGTTCCGGGACATGGCAGTTCTTC. Protein product: CASSSGTWQFF.

The genes are TRBV29-1 and TRBJ2-7; unclear D gene. Trimming took off 6 bases at V and 0 bases at J, with 12 bases between the two ends. Germline V lookup: CDR1 SQVTM, CDR2 ANQGSEA. The CDR3 extends over 13 amino acids. CDR3 bases: TGCAGCGTAGTAGGCGATAGCTCCTACGAGCAGTACTTC. Its protein product is CSVVGDSSYEQYF.

This chain connects TRBV4-3 to TRBJ2-2; 9 bases fit TRBD1. Trimming at V came to 0 bases and at J to 7 bases, leaving 6 bases not matched to a gene. CDR3 size: 16 residues. The V gene's germline CDR1 is LGHNA and CDR2 YSLEER. The CDR3 sequence: CASSQDYGTGNGELFF. In nucleotides, the CDR3 is TGCGCCAGCAGCCAAGATTACGGGACAGGGAACGGGGAGCTGTTTTTT.

The V and J genes are TRBV21-1 and TRBJ1-1; the D call in the table, TRBD1, was not verified against the DNA. TRBV21-1 is reported as a pseudogene. This CDR3 comprises 13 residues. CDR3 amino acids: CASTRTGGTEAFF. The CDR3 nucleotides read TGTGCCAGCACCCGGACAGGAGGGACTGAAGCTTTCTTT.

Comment on this clone: Additional DNA sequences in this sample encode the identical CDR3. The V and J genes are TRBV5-6 and TRBJ1-5; D gene ambiguous. Trimming took 5 bases from V and 4 from J, leaving 10 bases between them. Germline CDR1 reads SGHDT; CDR2 reads YYEEEE. The CDR3 loop spans 13 amino acids. CDR3 nucleotides: TGTGCCAGCAGTCTAGGGAGGAATCAGCCCCAGCATTTT. Translating gives CASSLGRNQPQHF. The entire variable domain, with the rest obtained from reference TRBV5-6 and TRBJ1-5, is as follows: DAGVTQSPTHLIKTRGQQVTLRCSPKSGHDTVSWYQQALGQGPQFIFQYYEEEERQRGNFPDRFSGHQFPNYSSELNVNALLLGDSALYLCASSLGRNQPQHFGDGTRLSIL.